Listed here are 22 T cell receptor beta chains from one sample, sequenced in a study of T-cell reconstitution after alpha-beta-depleted transplantation in children. A TCRbeta library incorporating unique molecular identifiers was prepared. From the PCR reads, TCRdb called clonotypes with MiXCR, one entry per CDR3 protein. The data contain about 690,000 distinct CDR3 sequences, around a sixth of them singletons. Sample: PBMCs from the stem cell graft donor, taken from the stem cell graft. The receptors were gathered from a human donor who donated a stem cell graft to a child with acute myeloid leukemia.

There are a few counts of this clonotype. This chain links TRBV10-3 with TRBJ2-5; D gene ambiguous. CDR1 and CDR2 (germline): ENHRY, SYGVKD. The V end lost 3 bases, the J end lost 5 bases, and 7 bases lay between the germline ends. The CDR3 runs 12 residues. The CDR3 DNA sequence: TGTGCCATCAGTGATGATGATGAGACCCAGTACTTC. Amino acid sequence: CAISDDDETQYF.

In regard to this clonotype: A much larger clone differs by one base, so this may be a read error. CDR3 nucleotides: TGCAGCGTCCCGGGACCACACACCGGGGAGCTGTTTTTT. Protein sequence: CSVPGPHTGELFF. This chain joins TRBV29-1 and TRBJ2-2; perhaps D is TRBD1 or TRBD2 (5 bases each). V lost 6 bases, J lost 3 bases, and 11 bases lay in between. The germline gives CDR1 SQVTM, CDR2 ANQGSEA. This CDR3 is 13 amino acids long.

This clonotype was recorded at least ten times. V gene TRBV12-3 or TRBV12-4 combines with J gene TRBJ2-1; D gene unclear. V was pared by 4 bases and J by 6 bases, with 16 bases between. The CDR3 runs 15 residues. This CDR3 reads CASSSSPLGPNEQFF. Here the CDR3 DNA reads TGTGCCAGCAGTTCCTCTCCCTTAGGGCCCAATGAGCAGTTCTTC.

This clonotype was counted a few times. The genes are TRBV12-3 or TRBV12-4 and TRBJ2-1; no clear D. The V end was cut by 6 bases, the J end by 10 bases, with 22 bases between. This CDR3 contains 15 residues. CDR3 region: CASRVTPLGSGEQFF. The CDR3 nucleotides are TGTGCCAGCAGAGTTACCCCCTTGGGCTCAGGAGAGCAGTTCTTC.

This clonotype was seen a handful of times. The genes are TRBV29-1 and TRBJ1-2; 8 bases map to TRBD1. V lost 7 bases and J lost 6; bases outside the gene matches: 10. Germline-derived CDR1 and CDR2 are SQVTM and ANQGSEA. This CDR3 spans 13 amino acids. CDR3: CSASLRTGNGYTF. As DNA, the CDR3 is TGCAGCGCCTCTCTGAGGACAGGGAATGGCTACACCTTC. The variable domain in full, completed from reference TRBV29-1 and TRBJ1-2, reads SAVISQKPSRDICQRGTSLTIQCQVDSQVTMMFWYRQQPGQSLTLIATANQGSEATYESGFVIDKFPISRPNLTFSTLTVSNMSPEDSSIYLCSASLRTGNGYTFGSGTRLTVV.

This clonotype was picked up many times. This sequence joins TRBV15 and TRBJ2-1; D is unclear. Deletions cut 5 bases from V and 6 bases from J, with 20 bases between. In germline, CDR1 is LNHNV, CDR2 YYDKDF (reference sequence). This CDR3 region has 16 residues. The CDR3: CATSGSETSNINEQFF. The CDR3 region has the DNA TGTGCCACCAGCGGCTCGGAGACCTCAAACATCAATGAGCAGTTCTTC.

In its sample, this clonotype was seen once. The rearrangement uses TRBV6-2 or TRBV6-3 and TRBJ2-5; possibly TRBD1 or TRBD2 for D (5 bases each). The CDR3 has 17 amino acids. Germline assignment: CDR1 MNHEY and CDR2 SVGEGT. Trimming removed 2 bases at V and 0 bases at J, with 16 bases between. CDR3 amino acids: CASSYDPGQGYQETQYF. Here the CDR3 DNA reads TGTGCCAGCAGTTACGATCCGGGGCAGGGATACCAAGAGACCCAGTACTTC.

V and J are TRBV2 and TRBJ2-7; a weak D match, TRBD1 (6 bases). V was trimmed by 4 bases and J by 2 bases, leaving 9 bases between them. The CDR3 is 13 amino acids. Germline lookup yields CDR1 SNHLY and CDR2 FYNNEI. CDR3 residues: CASSAAGAYEQYV. The CDR3 DNA reads TGTGCCAGCAGTGCGGCAGGGGCCTACGAGCAGTACGTC.

The chain employs TRBV7-2 and TRBJ2-7, with 8 nucleotides matching TRBD2. V dropped 6 bases and J dropped 0; count of bases not matched to a gene: 4. Germline lookup yields CDR1 SGHTA and CDR2 FQGNSA. This CDR3 is 14 amino acids long. In DNA, the CDR3 is TGTGCCAGCAGTCCGAGCGGGAGCTCCTACGAGCAGTACTTC. Residues: CASSPSGSSYEQYF.

The sample holds one count of this clonotype. One junction end disagrees with the germline gene, perhaps due to a read error. The rearrangement uses TRBV19 and TRBJ2-7, with a weak D call TRBD1 (6 bases). Germline CDR1 and CDR2: LNHDA and SQIVND (reference sequence). The CDR3 consists of 14 residues. The CDR3 sequence is CASSIGGGSYDQYF. The CDR3 DNA is TGTGCCAGTAGTATAGGTGGGGGCAGCTACGACCAGTACTTC.

This clonotype was recorded many times. The chain recombines TRBV20-1 with TRBJ2-5; 13 bases are shared with TRBD2. Germline V gene sequence: CDR1 DFQATT, CDR2 SNEGSKA (reference sequence). The CDR3 runs 16 residues. The V and J ends lost 2 bases and 5 bases, in that order; junction bases with no gene match: 8. CDR3 in amino acids: CSARTGLAGSLETQYF. The DNA for the CDR3 is TGCAGTGCTAGAACGGGACTAGCGGGGTCCTTGGAGACCCAGTACTTC.

This clonotype was detected only a few times. The genes are TRBV28 and TRBJ2-7; D is ambiguous. The CDR3 totals 14 residues. The ends were cut back, 2 bases at V and 2 bases at J, with 10 bases in the middle. In germline, CDR1 is MDHEN, CDR2 SYDVKM. The CDR3 DNA sequence: TGTGCCAGCAGTTTACCAACAGTCGCCTACGAGCAGTACGTC. Its protein is CASSLPTVAYEQYV.

This clonotype was counted ten times or more. The J gene is TRBJ1-6, the V gene TRBV20-1; D perhaps matches TRBD1 (5 bases). Germline V CDR1 and CDR2: DFQATT, SNEGSKA (reference sequence). V dropped 5 bases and J dropped 8 bases, with 16 bases sitting between them. CDR3 length equals 14 residues. In DNA form, the CDR3 reads TGCAGTGCTGCTCCGGGACCTTGGGATTCACCCCTCCACTTT. Translated: CSAAPGPWDSPLHF.

At least ten counts were recorded for this clonotype. The CDR3 DNA follows: TGCAGCGTGGAGGACAGGGCCGATGAGCAGTTCTTC. It is translated as CSVEDRADEQFF. V and J are TRBV29-1 and TRBJ2-1; 8 bases map to TRBD1. This CDR3 has 12 residues. V shed 6 bases, J shed 8 bases, and the junction held 6 bases outside the gene matches. The germline CDR1 and CDR2 sequences are SQVTM and ANQGSEA.

This clonotype was detected a few times. The gene calls are TRBV30 and TRBJ2-2; D is uncertain. Trimming took off 0 bases at V and 4 bases at J, with 6 bases between the two ends. CDR1 is GTSNPN and CDR2 is SVGIG in the germline V gene (reference sequence). This CDR3 is 13 amino acids long. The CDR3 DNA is TGTGCCTGGAGTGTAGTTGGCACCGGGGAGCTGTTTTTT. This sequence encodes CAWSVVGTGELFF.

The chain uses TRBV5-1 and TRBJ2-7, with D possibly being TRBD2 (5 bases). The CDR3 totals 13 residues. CDR1 is SGHRS, CDR2 YFSETQ, per germline. The CDR3 sequence is CASSLKDSHEQYV. The CDR3 coding sequence is TGCGCCAGCAGCTTGAAGGACTCCCACGAGCAGTACGTC.

This clonotype was observed a few times. This chain links TRBV24-1 with TRBJ2-1; perhaps TRBD1 as D (6 bases). The germline CDR1 and CDR2 sequences are KGHDR and SFDVKD. The CDR3 runs 16 residues. V shed 3 bases and J shed 5 bases, with 16 bases lying between them. The CDR3 spells CATSDMDSKVHNEQFF. The CDR3 coding sequence is TGTGCCACCAGTGATATGGACAGTAAAGTCCACAATGAGCAGTTCTTC.

This clonotype was counted between two and nine times. V and J are TRBV20-1 and TRBJ2-5; no clear D gene. The CDR3 has 11 amino acids. Trimming removed 6 bases at V and 4 bases at J, with 9 bases between. The germline gives CDR1 DFQATT, CDR2 SNEGSKA (reference sequence). The CDR3 is CSAEELETQYF. The CDR3 bases are TGCAGTGCCGAAGAGCTAGAGACCCAGTACTTC.

This clonotype was seen repeatedly, ten times or more. The chain is built from TRBV12-3 or TRBV12-4 and TRBJ1-6; D is unresolved. V lost 6 bases, J lost 8 bases, and 11 bases lay in between. This CDR3 spans 13 amino acids. CDR3 loop: CASSDYSDSPLHF. The CDR3 region has the DNA TGTGCCAGCAGCGATTACTCTGATTCACCCCTCCACTTT.

The sample holds many counts of this clonotype. The rearrangement joins TRBV20-1 to TRBJ1-5, with a possible D match to TRBD1 (6 bases). V lost 1 base and J 2 bases, leaving 15 bases between the germline ends. The CDR3 is 16 amino acids. Per the germline V gene, CDR1 is DFQATT and CDR2 is SNEGSKA (reference sequence). The CDR3 DNA reads as TGCAGTGCTAGAGCTCAACAGGGAGGTGGCAATCAGCCCCAGCATTTT. Protein sequence: CSARAQQGGGNQPQHF.

In this sample, this clonotype turned up a few times. The V and J genes are TRBV7-9 and TRBJ2-2; D call uncertain. This CDR3 has 13 amino acids. Germline V lookup: CDR1 SEHNR, CDR2 FQNEAQ (reference sequence). The V end was cut by 3 bases, the J end by 8 bases, with 10 bases between. The DNA of the CDR3 is TGTGCCAGCAGCTTTACGCGCGGAGGGGAGCTGTTTTTT. Protein: CASSFTRGGELFF. The whole variable domain, filled in from reference TRBV7-9 and TRBJ2-2, reads DTGVSQNPRHKITKRGQNVTFRCDPISEHNRLYWYRQTLGQGPEFLTYFQNEAQLEKSRLLSDRFSAERPKGSFSTLEIQRTEQGDSAMYLCASSFTRGGELFFGEGSRLTVL.

The J gene is TRBJ1-1, the V gene TRBV11-2; D is perhaps TRBD1 (5 bases). V lost 3 bases to trimming and J lost 7 bases, with 12 bases between them. The CDR3 totals 13 residues. Germline loops: CDR1 SGHAT, CDR2 FQNNGV. The CDR3 spells CASSLGGFDEAFF. Written as DNA, the CDR3 is TGTGCCAGCAGCTTGGGGGGTTTTGATGAAGCTTTCTTT.